This TCR beta chain was captured by sequencing in a study of B cell selection in AIRE deficiency. Whole-study findings and limits: Shared Treg sequences had shorter CDR3s, biased toward rearrangements with few non-templated insertions.

Sorting defined conventional CD4 T cells as CD4+CD127+. The CDR3 extends over 13 amino acids. The V gene end was trimmed by 5 bases and the J gene end by 12 bases; junction bases not matched to a gene: 11. The germline V gene has CDR1 MNHEY and CDR2 SVGAGI. Generated by immunoSEQ multiplex PCR, the TCRdb table keeps only in-frame clones and is missing some. The sample has 23,000 or so clones, over 95% seen once; the top ten hold 0.2% to 0.3%. Concerning this clone itself: Its antigen remains unknown.

This sequence originates from a human donor in good health. This chain uses TRBV6-5 with TRBJ2-7; 9 bases agree with TRBD2. What was sequenced was CD4+CD127+ conventional T cells sorted from PBMCs. CDR3 sequence: CASSRDGTSRGYF. CDR3 sequence (DNA): TGTGCCAGCAGTAGAGATGGGACTAGCCGCGGGTACTTC.